This T cell receptor beta chain is from a study of shared clonotypes between healthy human individuals (dated by TCRdb to about 2020). Some background on the complete study: A couple of women and a few men aged 18 to 49 years were included in the cohort. For each donor, three plates each were used for CD4 naive and CD4 memory, two plates were used for CD8 naive, and one plate was used for CD8 memory. Blood TCR repertoires of roughly five healthy adults were deeply sequenced to estimate repertoire size and the extent of clonotype sharing between individuals. Different laboratories and diverse techniques were used to prepare libraries and sequence TCR repertoires, to increase sequencing depth and limit assay-specific biases. Between about 0.9 and 8.9 billion PBMCs per donor were obtained by leukapheresis. Overall study outcomes, separate from this receptor: Even with the large sequencing depth, rarefaction of the sorted-subset datasets indicated that sequencing was incomplete. Estimated clonotype richness was generally larger for naive than for memory subsets. Because the study included a small number of donors, the genetic and exposure-history diversity represented was limited. Across a few donors, roughly 5.1% of naive CD4, roughly 3.5% of naive CD8, 2% to 2.5% of memory CD4, and approximately 0.42% of memory CD8 clonotypes were shared. Only blood was sampled, and tissue TCR repertoires likely differ from those in blood. Pairwise subsampling led to the expectation that sequencing depth would affect the degree of clonotype sharing among donors. Clonotypes shared by all four sorted-subset donors showed higher generation probabilities than non-shared clonotypes.

TCR CDR3 regions were amplified from genomic DNA by multiplex PCR using the deep immunoSEQ assay. For each cell subset, the extracted genomic DNA was distributed evenly across all wells of several immunoSEQ 96-well plates, and each plate served as one replicate. For sorted subsets, 150 to 250 ng of genomic DNA, equivalent to 25,000 to 30,000 T cell genomes, went into each replicate PCR. Purified libraries were measured with a Qubit 3.0 fluorometer, size-checked on a Bioanalyzer 2100, and measured again with the KAPA Library Quantification kit. Each immunoSEQ 96-well plate was sequenced on its own single-read 150-cycle Illumina NextSeq 550 flow cell. The study's own analysis went as follows. Because the immunoSEQ output held only junctional sequences and lacked quality scores, the filtering could not match the filtering applied to full-length reads. To assign V/J genes and CDR3, sequences were annotated using PyIR, a Python wrapper for IgBLAST v1.9, with IMGT germline references. Any read was removed if the V/J assignment was weak (E-value above 1e-6), the CDR3 was missing, or the read contained stop codons, out-of-frame junctions, or ambiguous translated residues. V3J clonotypes were defined by identical inferred V gene, J gene, and CDR3 amino acid sequence. To compute the percentage overlap between repertoires, the number of shared unique clonotypes was divided by the size of the smaller repertoire. Repertoire richness was assessed with RTK rarefaction, the Chao1 estimator, and Recon v2.1 estimates of unobserved clonotypes. For all TCRbeta clonotypes obtained by the gDNA method from a handful of donors, generation probabilities were computed with OLGA. Imported from immuneACCESS, the table was reduced by TCRdb to in-frame sequences with V and J called. These copies leave out some clones; in studies compared against another copy, an unresolved V gene accounts for under half, and the cause of the remainder is not known. V and J calls and clone size follow that table, whereas D and trimming were derived from the DNA. Recorded for this sample are some 800,000 clones; 85% to 95% of them occurred a single time. The leading ten clones occupy under 30% of the sample.

A word on this clone: This clone's antigen is unknown. One base away there is no much larger clone; base qualities are not given.

The trim is 0 bases for V and 2 bases for J, with a gap of 8 bases between the germline ends. CDR1 and CDR2, per the germline V gene, are SGDLS and YYNGEE. There are 14 amino acids in the CDR3, from cysteine to phenylalanine inclusive. Only the CDR3 part of the read is kept: 42 bases, read in frame from the first base. CD8 naive samples were obtained by positive selection for CCR7 among CD45RO-negative cells, yielding a CD45RA+CCR7+ population from which TemRA cells were excluded. Donors were healthy HIV-negative adults with no recently reported acute infections or vaccinations. All donors were Caucasian adults living in Nashville, Tennessee, USA. After blood collection by leukapheresis, PBMCs were isolated using Ficoll-Histopaque density gradient centrifugation and then cryopreserved in the vapor phase of liquid nitrogen. Analytical flow cytometry was used to check the purity and quantity of every magnetically sorted T cell population. Each sorted fraction had its genomic DNA isolated and then quantified by UV absorbance on a Nanodrop 2000c.

This sequence uses TRBV9 and TRBJ2-5, with no reliable assignment of the D segment. The source is a man aged 25 to 45 in good health. The specimen was naive CD8+ T cells sorted from blood. Reading the label with the study, this specimen's cell subset or site is: CD45RA+CCR7+. The CDR3 protein sequence reads: CASSVDPGQETQYF. The nucleotide sequence is TGTGCCAGCAGCGTAGACCCCGGACAAGAGACCCAGTACTTC.